This T cell receptor (beta chain) was identified in a study of blood T cell repertoires in COVID-19. The table came from immunoSEQ multiplex PCR; TCRdb's copy has only in-frame clones and leaves some out. In the table there are roughly 200,000 clones, around nine tenths of which are singletons. This CDR3 spans 15 amino acids. J lost 2 bases, V lost 4 bases, and 6 bases had no gene match. CDR1 is SGHNT, CDR2 YENEEA, per germline. The sequenced sample was peripheral blood. This receptor was obtained from a man in his forties with active or convalescent COVID-19. The rearrangement links TRBV11-3 to TRBJ2-5; 8 nucleotides agree with TRBD1. The CDR3 sequence: CASSSHRDRQETQYF. Written as DNA, the CDR3 is TGTGCCAGCAGCTCACACCGGGACAGGCAAGAGACCCAGTACTTC.